This TCR beta chain originates from a study of blood T cell repertoires in COVID-19. Per the original data handling: By means of reference gene primer amplification, nucleated cell counts were estimated. Assay: immunoSEQ multiplex PCR; the TCRdb copy retains only in-frame clones and omits some. For V, J and clone size, that table is used; D and trimming come from the DNA. This table holds approximately 190,000 clones, roughly 80% found once. The CDR3 is 18 amino acids. Sequences were obtained from peripheral blood. The chain combines TRBV21-1 with TRBJ1-5; the listed D gene, TRBD1, was not tested against the DNA. TRBV21-1 is a known pseudogene. The receptor's source is a man aged 30 to 45 with active or convalescent COVID-19. The CDR3: CASSKGESGTGGHQPQHF. CDR3 nucleotide sequence: TGTGCCAGCAGCAAAGGAGAGAGTGGGACAGGGGGGCATCAGCCCCAGCATTTT.